A single sample is the source of the 5 T cell receptor beta chains below, sequenced in a study of T-cell reconstitution after alpha-beta-depleted transplantation in children. Molecular barcoding with unique molecular identifiers was used for the TCRbeta library. MiXCR, run by TCRdb on the PCR reads, gives a single entry per CDR3 protein. The sample yields 490,000 or so distinct CDR3 sequences, around 13% seen once. This material consisted of PBMCs from the stem cell graft donor, taken from the stem cell graft. Receptors originate from a human donor who donated a stem cell graft to a child with combined immunodeficiency.

This clonotype has only a few counts. The chain joins TRBV12-3 or TRBV12-4 to TRBJ1-4; D not certain. The V and J ends lost 4 bases and 7 bases respectively, with 19 bases between them. This CDR3 is 16 amino acids long. The chain's CDR3 is CASSSPRGGGLEKLFF. The DNA of the CDR3 is TGTGCCAGCAGTTCGCCGCGGGGTGGAGGCCTTGAAAAACTGTTTTTT.

This chain uses TRBV10-3 with TRBJ2-3; D possibly corresponds to TRBD1 (5 bases). CDR3 length: 15 residues. The V gene's germline CDR1 is ENHRY and CDR2 SYGVKD. V lost 3 bases and J lost 2, with 12 bases in between. The CDR3 here is CAISDTGTATDTQYF. The CDR3 DNA reads TGTGCCATCAGTGATACAGGAACGGCCACAGATACGCAGTATTTT.

The V gene is TRBV4-1, the J gene TRBJ2-1; the match to TRBD2 covers 11 bases. V dropped 2 bases and J dropped 0; count of bases not matched to a gene: 12. Germline V gene lookup returns CDR1 MGHRA and CDR2 YSYEKL. This CDR3 region has 20 residues. The DNA for the CDR3 is TGCGCCAGCAGCCAACTCACCGGGACTAGCGGAAGGAGCTCCTACAATGAGCAGTTCTTC. Its translation is CASSQLTGTSGRSSYNEQFF.

This clonotype was seen more than once but under ten times. The chain uses TRBV19 and TRBJ1-2; perhaps TRBD1 as D (6 bases). The CDR3 extends over 17 amino acids. Between the trimmed V and J ends, which lost 2 bases and 4 bases, there was a span of 20 bases. Germline CDR1 LNHDA, CDR2 SQIVND (reference sequence). CDR3 sequence (DNA): TGTGCCAGTAGTATATCAAGGACAGCTTATTCTACCTATGGCTACACCTTC. Translation gives CASSISRTAYSTYGYTF.

This clonotype was picked up a small number of times. The V gene is TRBV4-3, the J gene TRBJ2-7; D might be TRBD1 (5 bases). The germline V and J ends were trimmed by 2 bases and 3 bases, with 14 bases remaining between them. The CDR3 is 15 amino acids. Germline lookup yields CDR1 LGHNA and CDR2 YSLEER. Here the CDR3 reads CASSQRVLGVYEQYF. The DNA of the CDR3 is TGCGCCAGCAGCCAAAGGGTCCTAGGGGTCTACGAGCAGTACTTC.